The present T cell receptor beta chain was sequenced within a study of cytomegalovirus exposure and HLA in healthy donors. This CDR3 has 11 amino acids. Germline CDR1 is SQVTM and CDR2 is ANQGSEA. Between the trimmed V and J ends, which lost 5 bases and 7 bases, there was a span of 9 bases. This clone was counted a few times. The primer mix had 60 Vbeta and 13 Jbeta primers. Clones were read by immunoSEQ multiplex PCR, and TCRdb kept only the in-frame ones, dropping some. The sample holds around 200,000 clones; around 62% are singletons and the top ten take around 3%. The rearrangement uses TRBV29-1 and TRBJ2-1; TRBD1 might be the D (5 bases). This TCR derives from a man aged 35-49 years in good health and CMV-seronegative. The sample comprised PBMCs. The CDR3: CSVSRANEQFF. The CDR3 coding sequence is TGCAGCGTTTCCAGGGCTAATGAGCAGTTCTTC.